The 17 T cell receptor beta chains below come from one sample, sequenced in a study of blood T cell repertoires in COVID-19. Measured with immunoSEQ multiplex PCR; TCRdb has only the in-frame clones, and not every one. The table lists 150,000 to 200,000 clones, over 70% of them singletons. Sequenced: PBMCs or T cells enriched from blood (not recorded which). These receptors all stem from an older woman who had recovered from COVID-19.

The chain has TRBV12-5 and TRBJ1-2, with TRBD1 matching 7 bases. The germline CDR1 and CDR2 sequences are LGHNT and FRNRAP. V shed 8 bases and J 4 bases; nucleotides not matched to a gene: 4. The CDR3 runs 12 residues. The CDR3 bases are TGTGCTAGTACAGGGGTGGGCTATGGCTACACCTTC. It yields the protein CASTGVGYGYTF.

This chain uses TRBV29-1 with TRBJ1-2; 8 nucleotides align to TRBD1. The J segment lost 7 bases and the V segment lost 7 bases, leaving 14 bases of the junction unmatched. Per the germline V gene, CDR1 is SQVTM and CDR2 is ANQGSEA. This CDR3 comprises 14 residues. CDR3 in amino acids: CSATTGGYTSGYTF. The CDR3 DNA follows: TGCAGCGCCACAACAGGGGGGTATACTAGTGGCTACACCTTC.

The chain joins TRBV28 to TRBJ2-3, with TRBD1 matching 9 bases. Germline values: CDR1 MDHEN, CDR2 SYDVKM. V lost 6 bases, J lost 5 bases, and 12 bases stayed unmatched. The CDR3 is 16 residues long. The CDR3 region is CASSGTGTGFEDTQYF. In DNA, the CDR3 is TGTGCCAGCAGCGGCACCGGGACAGGGTTCGAAGATACGCAGTATTTT.

The V call is TRBV6-1, the J call TRBJ1-2; the D gene is possibly TRBD1 (6 bases). The CDR3 contains 18 residues. Trimming cost V 3 bases and J 2 bases, with 22 bases left between them. Germline CDR1 is MNHNS and CDR2 is SASEGT. Written as DNA, the CDR3 is TGTGCCAGCAGTGACGGAGCGGGGGGCAGAGGGTGGAACTATGGCTACACCTTC. Translated, it gives CASSDGAGGRGWNYGYTF.

The chain couples TRBV5-1 to TRBJ1-6; 7 nucleotides match TRBD1. Germline assignment: CDR1 SGHRS and CDR2 YFSETQ. The ends lost 7 bases at V and 10 bases at J; junction bases unmatched: 8. CDR3 length: 13 amino acids. CDR3 protein: CASSDRAKSPLHF. The DNA of the CDR3 is TGCGCCAGCTCCGACAGGGCTAAGTCACCCCTCCACTTT.

The V and J genes are TRBV9 and TRBJ1-5; 11 nucleotides agree with TRBD1. V dropped 7 bases and J dropped 6; count of bases not matched to a gene: 6. The CDR3 runs to 14 residues. Germline loops: CDR1 SGDLS, CDR2 YYNGEE. CDR3 residues: CASSGGTGGQPQHF. CDR3 sequence (DNA): TGTGCCAGCTCCGGCGGGACAGGGGGTCAGCCCCAGCATTTT. The variable domain in full, completed from reference TRBV9 and TRBJ1-5, reads DSGVTQTPKHLITATGQRVTLRCSPRSGDLSVYWYQQSLDQGLQFLIQYYNGEERAKGNILERFSAQQFPDLHSELNLSSLELGDSALYFCASSGGTGGQPQHFGDGTRLSIL.

The V call is TRBV15, the J call TRBJ2-2; D may be TRBD2 (7 bases). There are 17 residues in the CDR3. The germline CDR1 and CDR2 sequences are LNHNV and YYDKDF (reference sequence). V was shortened by 0 bases and J by 7 bases, with 18 bases between the two germline ends. The DNA for the CDR3 is TGTGCCACCAGCAGAGAACCGGGGGGCGTTTCGATCGGGGAGCTGTTTTTT. It yields the protein CATSREPGGVSIGELFF.

The V call is TRBV30, the J call TRBJ1-2; the D gene is possibly TRBD1 (6 bases). Germline V lookup: CDR1 GTSNPN, CDR2 SVGIG (reference sequence). The germline V and J ends were trimmed by 5 bases and 8 bases, with 15 bases remaining between them. CDR3 length: 12 amino acids. The CDR3 DNA reads TGTGCCTGGGGGCTCACAGGGTTGGGCTACACCTTC. This codes for CAWGLTGLGYTF.

This sequence joins TRBV29-1 and TRBJ2-7; D perhaps matches TRBD1 (6 bases). This CDR3 region has 12 residues. V lost 7 bases and J lost 5, with 15 bases in between. The V gene's germline CDR1 is SQVTM and CDR2 ANQGSEA. The CDR3 coding sequence is TGCAGCGCCCAGACAGGCGGCCACGAGCAGTACTTC. Amino acids: CSAQTGGHEQYF.

The chain carries TRBV5-1 and TRBJ1-4, with 8 nucleotides matching TRBD1. J was trimmed by 8 bases and V by 4 bases; bases with no gene match: 10. There are 15 residues in the CDR3. Germline-derived CDR1 and CDR2 are SGHRS and YFSETQ. The CDR3 region has the DNA TGCGCCAGCAGCACAAAAGGACAGGGCGGGGAAAAACTGTTTTTT. Its translation: CASSTKGQGGEKLFF.

The gene calls are TRBV5-1 and TRBJ1-1, with 8 bases matching TRBD1. In germline, CDR1 is SGHRS, CDR2 YFSETQ. CDR3 length equals 16 residues. V lost 0 bases, J lost 5 bases, and 9 bases stayed unmatched. This chain's CDR3 is CASSLAGTGGGTEAFF. The CDR3, as DNA: TGCGCCAGCAGCTTGGCTGGGACAGGTGGTGGGACTGAAGCTTTCTTT.

The chain uses TRBV30 and TRBJ1-6; D ambiguous. This CDR3 region has 14 residues. Deletions cut 0 bases from V and 7 bases from J, with 10 bases between. Per the germline V gene, CDR1 is GTSNPN and CDR2 is SVGIG (reference sequence). CDR3 region: CAWSVVTQNSPLHF. The CDR3 DNA reads TGTGCCTGGAGTGTAGTGACACAGAATTCACCCCTCCACTTT. The full variable domain, in which reference TRBV30 and TRBJ1-6 provide the parts outside the CDR3, is SQTIHQWPATLVQPVGSPLSLECTVEGTSNPNLYWYRQAAGRGLQLLFYSVGIGQISSEVPQNLSASRPQDRQFILSSKKLLLSDSGFYLCAWSVVTQNSPLHFGNGTRLTVT.

The chain carries TRBV5-8 and TRBJ2-3, with a tentative D call TRBD2 (6 bases). CDR1 and CDR2 from the germline V gene are SGHTS and YDEGEE. Trimming cost V 4 bases and J 5 bases, with 14 bases left between them. CDR3 length equals 14 residues. The DNA of the CDR3 is TGTGCCAGCAGCAAAAAGACTAGTCGAGATACGCAGTATTTT. This gives the protein CASSKKTSRDTQYF.

The V and J genes are TRBV23-1 and TRBJ2-1; D gene uncertain. TRBV23-1 is assigned to the ORF class and has an uncertain function. V was pared by 0 bases and J by 0 bases, with 6 bases between. This CDR3 has 15 amino acids. The CDR3 nucleotides read TGCGCCAGCAGTCAATCCTCTGTCTCCTACAATGAGCAGTTCTTC. Its translation is CASSQSSVSYNEQFF.

The chain employs TRBV5-4 and TRBJ2-1; a weak D match, TRBD1 (6 bases). V lost 4 bases and J 7 bases, leaving 15 bases between the germline ends. Germline V gene sequence: CDR1 SGHNT, CDR2 YYREEE (reference sequence). The length of the CDR3 is 14 residues. CDR3 residues: CASSPPIQGNEQFF. CDR3 bases: TGTGCCAGCAGCCCACCGATACAGGGTAATGAGCAGTTCTTC.

The chain combines TRBV21-1 with TRBJ1-2; no DNA check was done on the table's D call, TRBD1. TRBV21-1 counts as a pseudogene. This CDR3 region has 18 residues. The CDR3 is CASSKLRTGVPSNYGYTF. Here the CDR3 DNA reads TGTGCCAGCAGCAAATTAAGGACAGGGGTGCCCTCTAACTATGGCTACACCTTC.

The genes are TRBV14 and TRBJ1-4; unclear D gene. This CDR3 comprises 15 residues. Germline CDR1 is SGHDN and CDR2 is FVKESK. The germline V and J ends were trimmed by 1 base and 7 bases, with 13 bases remaining between them. The CDR3 sequence: CASSQVNSLAEKLFF. CDR3 sequence (DNA): TGTGCCAGCAGCCAAGTTAACAGTCTGGCTGAAAAACTGTTTTTT.